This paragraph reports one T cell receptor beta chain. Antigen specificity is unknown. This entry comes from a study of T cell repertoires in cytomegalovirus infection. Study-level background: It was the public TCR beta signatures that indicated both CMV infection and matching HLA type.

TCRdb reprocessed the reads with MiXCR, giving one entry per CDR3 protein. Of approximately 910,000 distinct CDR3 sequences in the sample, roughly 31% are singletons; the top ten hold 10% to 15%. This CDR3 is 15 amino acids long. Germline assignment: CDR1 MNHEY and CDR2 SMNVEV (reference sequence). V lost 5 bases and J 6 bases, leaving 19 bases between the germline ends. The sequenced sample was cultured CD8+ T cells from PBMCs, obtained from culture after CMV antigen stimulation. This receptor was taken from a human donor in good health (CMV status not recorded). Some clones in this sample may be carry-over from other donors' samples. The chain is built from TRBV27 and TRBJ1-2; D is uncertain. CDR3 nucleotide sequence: TGTGCCAGCAGTCCCTACGCGGACCATCGTGATGGCTACACCTTC. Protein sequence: CASSPYADHRDGYTF.